This is a list of T cell receptor beta chains from one sample in a study of beta chain features in type 1 diabetes. The method was immunoSEQ multiplex PCR; TCRdb's version includes in-frame clones alone and lacks a portion of them. This table holds 600,000 or so clones, more than 12% found once. The specimen sequenced was naive CD4+ T cells from blood. Source of these receptors: a man aged 18 to 29 with type 1 diabetes. The CDR3 runs from the conserved cysteine through the conserved F or W. Fields, in order: D gene, clone size, J gene, V gene, CDR3 DNA, CDR3 protein. A D gene is named only where the DNA matches it firmly. Clone size is shown for a subset of rows, as once, few, many or a class of expanded clone.

D gene: TRBD2
clone size: .
J gene: TRBJ2-1
V gene: TRBV29-1
CDR3 DNA: TGCAGCGCTGGGGCTAGCGGGGGCGGCTACAATGAGCAGTTCTTC
CDR3 protein: CSAGASGGGYNEQFF

D gene: TRBD1
clone size: .
J gene: TRBJ2-7
V gene: TRBV7-9
CDR3 DNA: TGTGCCAGCAGCAGGACAGGGGGCGCGGACGAGCAGTACTTC
CDR3 protein: CASSRTGGADEQYF

D gene: .
clone size: few
J gene: TRBJ2-5
V gene: TRBV5-1
CDR3 DNA: TGCGCCAGCAGCCTTACTCGACAGGCGGGACAAGAGACCCAGTACTTC
CDR3 protein: CASSLTRQAGQETQYF

D gene: .
clone size: .
J gene: TRBJ1-1
V gene: TRBV11-2
CDR3 DNA: TGTGCCAGCAGCTTAGTTGGCCTGAACACTGAAGCTTTCTTT
CDR3 protein: CASSLVGLNTEAFF

D gene: .
clone size: few
J gene: TRBJ2-5
V gene: TRBV25-1
CDR3 DNA: TGTGCCAGCAGTCTACACTCCACTGAGCGAGAGACCCAGTACTTC
CDR3 protein: CASSLHSTERETQYF

D gene: TRBD2
clone size: few
J gene: TRBJ2-3
V gene: TRBV9
CDR3 DNA: TGTGCCAGCAGCCCCACCCCCCGCGGGGGAGGCACAGATACGCAGTATTTT
CDR3 protein: CASSPTPRGGGTDTQYF

D gene: .
clone size: .
J gene: TRBJ2-5
V gene: TRBV7-2
CDR3 DNA: TGTGCCAGCAGCTTAGCCTCACAAGAGACCCAGTACTTC
CDR3 protein: CASSLASQETQYF

D gene: .
clone size: .
J gene: TRBJ2-1
V gene: TRBV12-2
CDR3 DNA: TGTGCAAGTCGCCTACGACTAGCGGGAGGTGCTGAGCAGTTCTTC
CDR3 protein: CASRLRLAGGAEQFF

D gene: .
clone size: few
J gene: TRBJ2-2
V gene: TRBV18
CDR3 DNA: TGTGCCAGCTCCAGCCGGGGTGGCTCCGGGGAGCTGTTTTTT
CDR3 protein: CASSSRGGSGELFF

D gene: .
clone size: few
J gene: TRBJ2-6
V gene: TRBV28
CDR3 DNA: TGTGCCAGCAGTTCAGAGGGGAAGCAACCGTCTGGGGCCAACGTCCTGACTTTC
CDR3 protein: CASSSEGKQPSGANVLTF

D gene: TRBD1
clone size: .
J gene: TRBJ1-1
V gene: TRBV5-4
CDR3 DNA: TGTGCCAGCAGCCTGGGGACAGCCACGGGCACTGAAGCTTTCTTT
CDR3 protein: CASSLGTATGTEAFF

D gene: TRBD2
clone size: .
J gene: TRBJ2-1
V gene: TRBV30
CDR3 DNA: TGTGCCTGGAGTGTACTAGCGGAGTCCCATGAGCAGTTCTTC
CDR3 protein: CAWSVLAESHEQFF

D gene: .
clone size: .
J gene: TRBJ1-1
V gene: TRBV10-3
CDR3 DNA: TGTGCCATCAGTGAGGGAGGTGTAGCTTTCTTT
CDR3 protein: CAISEGGVAFF

D gene: TRBD1
clone size: few
J gene: TRBJ1-2
V gene: TRBV19
CDR3 DNA: TGTGCCAGTAGTGACAGGGGGACCTATGGCTACACCTTC
CDR3 protein: CASSDRGTYGYTF

D gene: .
clone size: few
J gene: TRBJ2-7
V gene: TRBV18
CDR3 DNA: TGTGCCAGCTCATCCCCGGGCCCCTACGAGCAGTACTTC
CDR3 protein: CASSSPGPYEQYF

D gene: TRBD2
clone size: .
J gene: TRBJ2-5
V gene: TRBV28
CDR3 DNA: TGTGCCAGCAGAACCGCGGGGGGGCAAGAGACCCAGTACTTC
CDR3 protein: CASRTAGGQETQYF

D gene: .
clone size: few
J gene: TRBJ2-3
V gene: TRBV30
CDR3 DNA: TGTGCCTGGAGTTCCACTCAATGGGGATCAACGTTTATTTATACGCAGTATTTT
CDR3 protein: CAWSSTQWGSTFIYTQYF

D gene: .
clone size: few
J gene: TRBJ2-3
V gene: TRBV18
CDR3 DNA: TGTGCCAGCTCACGAGATTACGGGGATACGCAGTATTTT
CDR3 protein: CASSRDYGDTQYF

D gene: .
clone size: .
J gene: TRBJ1-2
V gene: TRBV28
CDR3 DNA: TGTGCCAGCAGTTTACAGTACTATGGCTACACCTTC
CDR3 protein: CASSLQYYGYTF

D gene: .
clone size: few
J gene: TRBJ1-1
V gene: TRBV25-1
CDR3 DNA: TGTGCCAGCAGACGCCTACAGGGGAACACTGAAGCTTTCTTT
CDR3 protein: CASRRLQGNTEAFF